These 16 T cell receptor beta chains were all obtained from the same sample, sequenced in a study of identical twins. In TCRdb, the 5' RACE reads were re-called with MiXCR into one record per CDR3 protein. The table shows some 590,000 distinct CDR3 sequences, with approximately 10% occurring only once. These sequences were also reported in another study, on yellow fever vaccine responses in identical twins.

The specimen was PBMCs. These receptors all come from a woman aged 18-30 years in good health.

The V gene is TRBV20-1, the J gene TRBJ2-1; unclear D gene. V was cut by 1 base and J by 3 bases, with 10 bases left in between. The CDR3 contains 14 residues. CDR1 DFQATT and CDR2 SNEGSKA come from the germline V gene (reference sequence). Here the CDR3 reads CSARGWLGYNEQFF. Written as DNA, the CDR3 is TGCAGTGCTAGAGGTTGGTTGGGCTACAATGAGCAGTTCTTC.

The chain has TRBV12-3 or TRBV12-4 and TRBJ2-5; maybe TRBD2 (5 bases). Trimming took off 5 bases at V and 0 bases at J, with 13 bases between the two ends. This CDR3 contains 15 residues. The CDR3 DNA sequence: TGTGCCAGCAGTCCCCGAGGTAGCGACCAAGAGACCCAGTACTTC. Translation gives CASSPRGSDQETQYF.

The chain employs TRBV7-2 and TRBJ1-1; D gene ambiguous. V was shortened by 4 bases and J by 5 bases, with 11 bases between the two germline ends. The CDR3 has 13 residues. Germline CDR1 is SGHTA and CDR2 is FQGNSA. CDR3 nucleotides: TGTGCCAGCAGCTCAGGACGGAGGACTGAAGCTTTCTTT. Amino acid sequence: CASSSGRRTEAFF. Complete variable domain (other parts from reference TRBV7-2 and TRBJ1-1): GAGVSQSPSNKVTEKGKDVELRCDPISGHTALYWYRQSLGQGLEFLIYFQGNSAPDKSGLPSDRFSAERTGGSVSTLTIQRTQQEDSAVYLCASSSGRRTEAFFGQGTRLTVV.

The chain couples TRBV7-3 to TRBJ2-2; the D gene is possibly TRBD2 (5 bases). CDR1 is SGHTA, CDR2 FQGTGA, per germline. Trimming cost V 4 bases and J 1 base, with 13 bases left between them. The CDR3 sequence is 16 residues long. The CDR3 is CASSSGMVGNTGELFF. The CDR3 region has the DNA TGTGCCAGCAGCTCGGGGATGGTAGGGAACACCGGGGAGCTGTTTTTT.

This clonotype occurred a few times. This chain joins TRBV27 and TRBJ2-5; D is undetermined. Germline V gene sequence: CDR1 MNHEY, CDR2 SMNVEV (reference sequence). Trimming cost V 2 bases and J 5 bases, with 9 bases left between them. The CDR3 totals 13 residues. In nucleotides, the CDR3 is TGTGCCAGCAGTTTACGGTACCGGGAGACCCAGTACTTC. Translated, it gives CASSLRYRETQYF.

The rearrangement joins TRBV2 to TRBJ2-5, with D possibly called TRBD1 or TRBD2 (5 bases each). The germline V gene has CDR1 SNHLY and CDR2 FYNNEI. The CDR3 is 14 residues long. V was shortened by 3 bases and J by 2 bases, with 10 bases between the two germline ends. CDR3 DNA sequence: TGTGCCAGCAGTGATGGGGGAGTTCAAGAGACCCAGTACTTC. This encodes CASSDGGVQETQYF.

The chain employs TRBV3-2 and TRBJ2-3; the D call in the table, TRBD2, was not verified against the DNA. TRBV3-2 is tagged as a pseudogene. The CDR3 is 17 amino acids. The CDR3 region has the DNA TGTGCCACCACCCCCATAGCCAGCGGGGGATTCACAGATACGCAGTATTTT. Its translation: CATTPIASGGFTDTQYF.

V and J are TRBV29-1 and TRBJ2-7, with 13 bases matching TRBD2. CDR1 and CDR2 (germline): SQVTM, ANQGSEA. With V trimmed by 6 bases and J by 5 bases, 7 bases remained unmatched. This CDR3 contains 14 residues. In DNA, the CDR3 is TGCAGCGTCCGCGGACTAGCGGGAGTTGACGAGCAGTACTTC. Amino acids: CSVRGLAGVDEQYF.

There are a few counts of this clonotype. The rearrangement links TRBV11-2 to TRBJ2-1; 8 positions agree with TRBD2. CDR3 length: 12 residues. The germline CDR1 and CDR2 sequences are SGHAT and FQNNGV. Losses at the gene ends were 4 bases for V and 11 bases for J; bases not matched to a gene: 4. The CDR3 here is CASSSGLAQQFF. The CDR3 DNA follows: TGTGCCAGCAGCTCCGGACTAGCCCAGCAGTTCTTC.

This clonotype has a count of ten or more. J is TRBJ2-7 and V is TRBV5-6, with TRBD2 matching 9 bases. Per germline, CDR1 SGHDT and CDR2 YYEEEE. V lost 4 bases and J lost 3; bases outside the gene matches: 5. The CDR3 has 14 residues. The CDR3 protein is CASSPTSGFYEQYF. In nucleotides, the CDR3 is TGTGCCAGCAGCCCGACTAGCGGATTCTACGAGCAGTACTTC.

This clonotype was seen a handful of times. The gene calls are TRBV7-9 and TRBJ2-1; maybe TRBD1 (5 bases). The germline CDR1 and CDR2 sequences are SEHNR and FQNEAQ (reference sequence). The V end was cut by 5 bases, the J end by 8 bases, with 10 bases between. The CDR3 is 12 amino acids. The CDR3 sequence: CASSKTVHEQFF. The CDR3 DNA reads TGTGCCAGCAGCAAGACAGTACATGAGCAGTTCTTC. Using reference TRBV7-9 and TRBJ2-1 for the parts outside the CDR3, the full variable domain is DTGVSQNPRHKITKRGQNVTFRCDPISEHNRLYWYRQTLGQGPEFLTYFQNEAQLEKSRLLSDRFSAERPKGSFSTLEIQRTEQGDSAMYLCASSKTVHEQFFGPGTRLTVL.

This clonotype was observed a handful of times. The chain carries TRBV20-1 and TRBJ2-7; tentative D call: TRBD2 (6 bases). CDR1 and CDR2 from the germline V gene are DFQATT and SNEGSKA (reference sequence). V lost 1 base and J lost 7, with 17 bases in between. This CDR3 comprises 14 residues. The CDR3 DNA reads as TGCAGTGCTAGAGCTAAGTCGGTGGAGGGTGAGCAGTACTTC. Encoded protein: CSARAKSVEGEQYF.

In this sample, this clonotype turned up a few times. The chain joins TRBV20-1 to TRBJ2-5, with 9 bases that match TRBD2. Germline V CDR1 and CDR2: DFQATT, SNEGSKA (reference sequence). The CDR3 sequence is 16 residues long. J was trimmed by 4 bases and V by 6 bases; bases with no gene match: 15. Written as DNA, the CDR3 is TGCAGTGCACCCGGGACTAGCATTAACAGGGGAGAGACCCAGTACTTC. Amino acids: CSAPGTSINRGETQYF.

V usage is TRBV7-6 and J usage is TRBJ2-1, with 10 positions matching TRBD2. Unmatched junction bases numbered 8, after V lost 1 base and J lost 8 bases. This CDR3 is built from 16 residues. Germline CDR1 reads SGHVS; CDR2 reads FNYEAQ. CDR3 sequence reads: CASSLVALAGRHEQFF. In DNA, the CDR3 is TGTGCCAGCAGCTTAGTAGCACTAGCGGGACGACATGAGCAGTTCTTC.

This clonotype was counted ten times or more. The V gene is TRBV5-1, the J gene TRBJ1-4; tentatively, D is TRBD1 (5 bases). The germline V gene encodes CDR1 SGHRS and CDR2 YFSETQ. This CDR3 is built from 13 residues. The V end lost 4 bases, the J end lost 5 bases, and 9 bases lay between the germline ends. CDR3 sequence reads: CASSRDRNEKLFF. Here the CDR3 DNA reads TGCGCCAGCAGCAGGGACCGGAATGAAAAACTGTTTTTT.

The chain uses TRBV7-2 and TRBJ2-7; no firm D call. Germline-derived CDR1 and CDR2 are SGHTA and FQGNSA. The CDR3 runs to 15 residues. V was cut by 1 base and J by 4 bases, with 14 bases left in between. The CDR3 coding sequence is TGTGCCAGCAGCTTAGGCATCCAGTTAAATTACGAGCAGTACTTC. It codes for CASSLGIQLNYEQYF.